Sequencing of this T cell receptor beta chain was carried out in a study of T cell responses to AZD1222 COVID-19 vaccine. TCRdb's table, derived via immunoSEQ multiplex PCR, lists solely in-frame clones and lacks some. Here the sample table reports about 140,000 clones. The germline V and J ends were trimmed by 1 base and 6 bases, with 9 bases remaining between them. The CDR3 runs to 13 residues. Germline V gene lookup returns CDR1 SGHTA and CDR2 FQGNSA. The rearrangement links TRBV7-2 to TRBJ1-1, with D hard to call. The sample was peripheral blood. The source is an adult in good health. CDR3 residues: CASSLGRASEAFF. DNA for the CDR3: TGTGCCAGCAGCTTAGGGAGGGCATCTGAAGCTTTCTTT. Drawing the rest from reference TRBV7-2 and TRBJ1-1, the complete variable domain is GAGVSQSPSNKVTEKGKDVELRCDPISGHTALYWYRQSLGQGLEFLIYFQGNSAPDKSGLPSDRFSAERTGGSVSTLTIQRTQQEDSAVYLCASSLGRASEAFFGQGTRLTVV.